Each of the 2 T cell receptor beta chains below was sequenced from the same sample in a study of control samples from healthy donors and cancer patients (dated by TCRdb to the early 2020s). Receptor libraries were prepared by the immunoSEQ multiplex PCR assay. In its TCRdb copy, this immuneACCESS table keeps in-frame sequences only and misses some clones. Where compared with another copy, unresolved V genes explain less than half of these, and the others have no known cause. Here the sample has 390,000 or so clones; 80% to 95% occur a single time. Clones ranked in the top ten supply around 6.8% of the sample. Sequenced material: PBMCs. These receptors were collected from a man aged 35 to 55 with head and neck cancer.

The V gene is TRBV7-3, the J gene TRBJ1-1; 9 positions agree with TRBD1. The CDR3 spans 13 residues. V trimming: 4 bases; J trimming: 3 bases; junction bases outside the gene matches: 0. Looked up from germline, CDR1 is SGHTA and CDR2 is FQGTGA. As DNA, the CDR3 is TGTGCCAGCAGCTGGGACAGGGACACTGAAGCTTTCTTT. Its translation: CASSWDRDTEAFF.

This clone has a single count. The chain combines TRBV3-1 (or the pseudogene TRBV3-2) with TRBJ2-1; D might be TRBD1 or TRBD2, each matching 8 bases. The CDR3 totals 20 residues. Germline V gene lookup returns CDR1 LGHDT and CDR2 YNNKEL (reference sequence). Trimming cost V 4 bases and J 2 bases, with 27 bases left between them. The CDR3 nucleotides are TGTGCCAGCAGCCCAGGGGGCCCCGGGGGGGCCTTCGCCCCCTACAATGAGCAGTTCTTC. This translates into CASSPGGPGGAFAPYNEQFF.